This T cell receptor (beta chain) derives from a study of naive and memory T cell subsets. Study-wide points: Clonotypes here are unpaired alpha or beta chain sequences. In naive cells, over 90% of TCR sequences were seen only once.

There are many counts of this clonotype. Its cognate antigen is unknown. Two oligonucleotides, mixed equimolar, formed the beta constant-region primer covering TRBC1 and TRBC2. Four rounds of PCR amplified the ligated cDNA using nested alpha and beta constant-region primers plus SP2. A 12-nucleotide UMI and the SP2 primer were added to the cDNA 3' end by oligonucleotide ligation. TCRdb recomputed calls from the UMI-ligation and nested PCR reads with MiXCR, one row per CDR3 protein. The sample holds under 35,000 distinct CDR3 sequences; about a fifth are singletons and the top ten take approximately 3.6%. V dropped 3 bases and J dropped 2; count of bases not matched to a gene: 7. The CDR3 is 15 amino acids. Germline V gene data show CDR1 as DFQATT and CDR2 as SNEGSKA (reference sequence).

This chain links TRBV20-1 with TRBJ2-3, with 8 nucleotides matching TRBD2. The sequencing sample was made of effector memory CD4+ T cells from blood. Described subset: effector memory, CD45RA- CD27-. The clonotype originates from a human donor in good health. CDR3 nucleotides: TGCAGTGCTAGGCGGGAGGAATGGATCACAGATACGCAGTATTTT. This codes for CSARREEWITDTQYF.